This T cell receptor beta chain was profiled in a study of CD8+CD57+ T cells in acquired aplastic anemia. Genomic DNA, serving as template, underwent TCR beta VDJ and CDR3 profiling. MiXCR, applied by TCRdb to the reads, yields one record per CDR3 protein. The data contain about 160,000 distinct CDR3 sequences, about 64% of them singletons. Germline CDR1 reads WNHNN; CDR2 reads SYGVQD (reference sequence). Trimming stripped 3 bases from V and 1 base from J, with 9 bases between. This CDR3 is 14 amino acids long. CD8+CD57+ cell expansion, shown by flow cytometry, had occurred in the patients selected for sequencing.

The TCR originated in a human donor with aplastic anemia. The chain carries TRBV10-1 and TRBJ1-1, with D perhaps matching TRBD1 (5 bases). Material for sequencing was sorted CD4+, CD8+, or CD8+CD57+ T cells (not recorded which) from PBMCs. The CDR3 loop is CASSESDRNTEAFF. The CDR3 DNA reads TGCGCCAGCAGTGAATCCGACAGGAACACTGAAGCTTTCTTT.